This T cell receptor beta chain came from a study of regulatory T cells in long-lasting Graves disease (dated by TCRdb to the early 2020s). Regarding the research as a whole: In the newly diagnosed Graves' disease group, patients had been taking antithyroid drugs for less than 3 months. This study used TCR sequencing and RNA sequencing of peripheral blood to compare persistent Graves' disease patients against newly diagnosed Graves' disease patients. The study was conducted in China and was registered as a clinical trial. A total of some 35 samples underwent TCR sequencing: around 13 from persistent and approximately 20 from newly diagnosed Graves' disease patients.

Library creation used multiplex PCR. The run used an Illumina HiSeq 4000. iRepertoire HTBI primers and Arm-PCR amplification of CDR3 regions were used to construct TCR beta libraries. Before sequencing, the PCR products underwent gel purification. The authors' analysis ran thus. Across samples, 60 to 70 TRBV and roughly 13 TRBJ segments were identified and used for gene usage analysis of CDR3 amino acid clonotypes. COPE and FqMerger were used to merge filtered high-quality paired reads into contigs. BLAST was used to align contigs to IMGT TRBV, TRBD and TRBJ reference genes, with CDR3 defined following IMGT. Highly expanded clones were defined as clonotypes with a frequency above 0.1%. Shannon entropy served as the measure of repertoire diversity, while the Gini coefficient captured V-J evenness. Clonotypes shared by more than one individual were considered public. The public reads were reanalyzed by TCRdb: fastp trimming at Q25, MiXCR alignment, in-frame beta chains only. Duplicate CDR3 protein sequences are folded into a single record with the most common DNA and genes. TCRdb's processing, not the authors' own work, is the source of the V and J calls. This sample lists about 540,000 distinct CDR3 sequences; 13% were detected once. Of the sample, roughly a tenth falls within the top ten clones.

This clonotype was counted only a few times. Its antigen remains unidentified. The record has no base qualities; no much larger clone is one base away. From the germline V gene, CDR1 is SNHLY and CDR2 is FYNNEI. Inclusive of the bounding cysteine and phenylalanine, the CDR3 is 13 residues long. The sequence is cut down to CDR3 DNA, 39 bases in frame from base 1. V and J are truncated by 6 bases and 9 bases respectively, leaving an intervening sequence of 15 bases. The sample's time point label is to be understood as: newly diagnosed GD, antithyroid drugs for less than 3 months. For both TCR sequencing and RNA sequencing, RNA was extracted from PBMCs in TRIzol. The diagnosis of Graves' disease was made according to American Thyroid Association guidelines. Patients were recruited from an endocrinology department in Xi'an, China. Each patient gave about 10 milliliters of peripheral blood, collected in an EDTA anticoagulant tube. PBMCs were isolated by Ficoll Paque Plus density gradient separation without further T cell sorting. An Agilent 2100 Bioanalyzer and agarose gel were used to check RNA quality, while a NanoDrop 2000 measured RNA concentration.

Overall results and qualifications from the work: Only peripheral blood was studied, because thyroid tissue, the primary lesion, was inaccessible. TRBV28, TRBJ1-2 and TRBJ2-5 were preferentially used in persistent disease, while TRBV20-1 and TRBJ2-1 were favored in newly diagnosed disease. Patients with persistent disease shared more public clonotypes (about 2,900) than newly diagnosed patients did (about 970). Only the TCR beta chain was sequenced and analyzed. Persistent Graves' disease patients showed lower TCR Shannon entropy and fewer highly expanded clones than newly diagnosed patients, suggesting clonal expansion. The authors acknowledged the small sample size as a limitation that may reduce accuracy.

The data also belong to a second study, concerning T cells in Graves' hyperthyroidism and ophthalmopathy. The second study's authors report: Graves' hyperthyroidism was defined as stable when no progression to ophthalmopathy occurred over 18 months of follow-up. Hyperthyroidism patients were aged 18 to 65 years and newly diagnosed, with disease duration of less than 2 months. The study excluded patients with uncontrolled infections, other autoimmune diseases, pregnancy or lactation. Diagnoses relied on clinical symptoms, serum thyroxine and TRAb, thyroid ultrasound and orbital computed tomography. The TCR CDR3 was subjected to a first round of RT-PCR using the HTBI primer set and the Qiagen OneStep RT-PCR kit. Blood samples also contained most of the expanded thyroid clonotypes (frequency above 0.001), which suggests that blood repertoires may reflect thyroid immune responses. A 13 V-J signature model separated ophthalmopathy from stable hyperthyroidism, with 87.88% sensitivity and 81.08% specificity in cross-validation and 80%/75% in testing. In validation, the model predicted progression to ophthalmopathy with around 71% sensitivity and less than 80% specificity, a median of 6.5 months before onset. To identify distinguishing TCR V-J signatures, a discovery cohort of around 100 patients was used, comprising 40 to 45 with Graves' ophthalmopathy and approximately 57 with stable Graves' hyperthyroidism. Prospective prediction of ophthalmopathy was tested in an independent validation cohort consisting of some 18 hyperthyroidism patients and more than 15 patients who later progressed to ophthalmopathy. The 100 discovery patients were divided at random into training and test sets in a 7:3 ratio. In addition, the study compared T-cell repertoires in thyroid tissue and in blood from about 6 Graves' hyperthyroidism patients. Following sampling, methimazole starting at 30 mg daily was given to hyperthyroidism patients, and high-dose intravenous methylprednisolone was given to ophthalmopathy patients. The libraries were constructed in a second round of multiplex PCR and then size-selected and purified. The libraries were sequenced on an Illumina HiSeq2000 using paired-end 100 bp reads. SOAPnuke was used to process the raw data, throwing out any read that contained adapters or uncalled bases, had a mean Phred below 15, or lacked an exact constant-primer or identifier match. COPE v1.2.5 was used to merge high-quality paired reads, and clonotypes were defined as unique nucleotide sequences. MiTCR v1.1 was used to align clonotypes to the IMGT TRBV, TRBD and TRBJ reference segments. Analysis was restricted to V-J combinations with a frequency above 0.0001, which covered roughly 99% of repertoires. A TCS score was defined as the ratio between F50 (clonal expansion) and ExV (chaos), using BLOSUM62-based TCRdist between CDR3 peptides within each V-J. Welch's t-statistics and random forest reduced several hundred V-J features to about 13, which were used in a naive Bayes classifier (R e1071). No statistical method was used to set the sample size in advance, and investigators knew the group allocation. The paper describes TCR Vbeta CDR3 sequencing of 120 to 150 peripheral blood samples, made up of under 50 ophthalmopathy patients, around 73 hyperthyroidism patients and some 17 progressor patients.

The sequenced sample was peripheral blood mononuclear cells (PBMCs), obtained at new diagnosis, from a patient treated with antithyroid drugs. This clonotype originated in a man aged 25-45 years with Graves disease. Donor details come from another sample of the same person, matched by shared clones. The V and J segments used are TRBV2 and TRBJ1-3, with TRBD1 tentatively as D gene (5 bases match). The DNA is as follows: TGTGCCAGCAGGGGGGACGGCGGCGGCACCATATATTTT. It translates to CASRGDGGGTIYF. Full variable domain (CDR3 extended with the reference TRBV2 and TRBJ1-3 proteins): EPEVTQTPSHQVTQMGQEVILRCVPISNHLYFYWYRQILGQKVEFLVSFYNNEISEKSEIFDDQFSVERPDGSNFTLKIRSTKLEDSAMYFCASRGDGGGTIYFGEGSWLTVV.